A selection of T cell receptor beta chains follows, all from one sample in a study of cytomegalovirus exposure and HLA in healthy donors. Using immunoSEQ multiplex PCR, the repertoire was profiled, and TCRdb retains in-frame clones only, with some absent. The table records roughly 110,000 clones, 70% to 80% of them present only once. Sequencing was performed on PBMCs. Every receptor here comes from a man between 18 and 35 years old in good health and CMV-seronegative. CDR3s include the opening cysteine and the closing phenylalanine or tryptophan. The order of the fields is V gene, D gene, J gene, clone size, CDR3 protein, CDR3 DNA. The D gene is left open where the match is weak. Rows may omit the clone size; those that give it use once, few, many or a size class.

V gene: TRBV9
D gene: TRBD2
J gene: TRBJ2-3
clone size: .
CDR3 protein: CASSPTSGATDTQYF
CDR3 DNA: TGTGCCAGCAGCCCAACTAGCGGAGCCACAGATACGCAGTATTTT

V gene: TRBV7-7
D gene: .
J gene: TRBJ2-2
clone size: .
CDR3 protein: CASSLALNTGELFF
CDR3 DNA: TGTGCTAGCAGCTTAGCCTTAAACACCGGGGAGCTGTTTTTT

V gene: TRBV19
D gene: TRBD2
J gene: TRBJ2-7
clone size: few
CDR3 protein: CASSSGLAAANQPYEQYF
CDR3 DNA: TGTGCCAGTAGTTCCGGACTAGCGGCGGCAAATCAGCCTTACGAGCAGTACTTC

V gene: TRBV2
D gene: .
J gene: TRBJ2-2
clone size: .
CDR3 protein: CASTRREGAGELFF
CDR3 DNA: TGTGCCAGCACGAGGCGCGAAGGGGCCGGGGAGCTGTTTTTT

V gene: TRBV15
D gene: TRBD1
J gene: TRBJ2-3
clone size: .
CDR3 protein: CATSRDIGTGGDTQYF
CDR3 DNA: TGTGCCACCAGCAGAGATATAGGGACAGGGGGTGATACGCAGTATTTT

V gene: TRBV14
D gene: TRBD2
J gene: TRBJ2-1
clone size: few
CDR3 protein: CASSLRMGLAGRNEQFF
CDR3 DNA: TGTGCCAGCAGCCTTCGAATGGGACTAGCGGGTAGGAATGAGCAGTTCTTC

V gene: TRBV4-1
D gene: .
J gene: TRBJ1-1
clone size: few
CDR3 protein: CASSRGEVTEAFF
CDR3 DNA: TGCGCCAGCAGCCGCGGGGAGGTGACTGAAGCTTTCTTT

V gene: TRBV5-4
D gene: .
J gene: TRBJ1-2
clone size: few
CDR3 protein: CASSTQENYGYTF
CDR3 DNA: TGTGCCAGCAGCACACAGGAGAACTATGGCTACACCTTC

V gene: TRBV6-5
D gene: TRBD1
J gene: TRBJ2-1
clone size: .
CDR3 protein: CASSYWKTGHGEQFF
CDR3 DNA: TGTGCCAGCAGTTACTGGAAGACAGGGCACGGTGAGCAGTTCTTC

V gene: TRBV7-2
D gene: .
J gene: TRBJ1-1
clone size: .
CDR3 protein: CASSAQGGDYSGEAFF
CDR3 DNA: TGTGCCAGCAGCGCACAGGGTGGGGACTATTCGGGTGAAGCTTTCTTT

V gene: TRBV9
D gene: TRBD1
J gene: TRBJ1-2
clone size: .
CDR3 protein: CASSAIVRTGGLHLRGYTF
CDR3 DNA: TGTGCCAGCAGCGCGATCGTCCGGACAGGGGGCCTGCACTTAAGAGGCTACACCTTC

V gene: TRBV18
D gene: TRBD1
J gene: TRBJ1-4
clone size: .
CDR3 protein: CASSPPGTVHEKLFF
CDR3 DNA: TGTGCCAGCTCACCACCCGGGACAGTCCATGAAAAACTGTTTTTT

V gene: TRBV6-1
D gene: TRBD1
J gene: TRBJ2-1
clone size: .
CDR3 protein: CASSAGQDYNEQFF
CDR3 DNA: TGTGCCAGCAGTGCGGGACAGGACTACAATGAGCAGTTCTTC

V gene: TRBV29-1
D gene: TRBD1
J gene: TRBJ2-5
clone size: .
CDR3 protein: CSVVDRGGETQYF
CDR3 DNA: TGCAGCGTTGTAGACAGGGGCGGGGAGACCCAGTACTTC

V gene: TRBV4-1
D gene: .
J gene: TRBJ2-7
clone size: few
CDR3 protein: CASSQGRGGVYEQYF
CDR3 DNA: TGCGCCAGCAGCCAAGGTCGGGGCGGGGTCTACGAGCAGTACTTC

V gene: TRBV27
D gene: TRBD1
J gene: TRBJ1-2
clone size: .
CDR3 protein: CASRPPGTGDSYGYTF
CDR3 DNA: TGTGCCAGCAGACCCCCCGGGACAGGGGATTCCTATGGCTACACCTTC

V gene: TRBV4-3
D gene: TRBD1
J gene: TRBJ2-7
clone size: few
CDR3 protein: CASSHSGTGESYEQYF
CDR3 DNA: TGCGCCAGCAGCCACTCCGGGACAGGGGAGTCCTACGAGCAGTACTTC

V gene: TRBV19
D gene: TRBD1
J gene: TRBJ1-5
clone size: .
CDR3 protein: CASRDRGSNQPQHF
CDR3 DNA: TGTGCCAGTAGGGACAGGGGAAGCAATCAGCCCCAGCATTTT

V gene: TRBV2
D gene: .
J gene: TRBJ1-6
clone size: .
CDR3 protein: CASSAPTDFAHSPLHF
CDR3 DNA: TGTGCCAGCAGCGCCCCGACAGATTTCGCCCATTCACCCCTCCACTTT

V gene: TRBV19
D gene: .
J gene: TRBJ1-2
clone size: .
CDR3 protein: CASSIDGTGSFYGYTF
CDR3 DNA: TGTGCCAGTAGTATAGATGGAACAGGCTCCTTCTATGGCTACACCTTC

V gene: TRBV28
D gene: .
J gene: TRBJ2-7
clone size: .
CDR3 protein: CASNTNRAYEQYF
CDR3 DNA: TGTGCCAGCAACACCAATCGGGCCTACGAGCAGTACTTC

V gene: TRBV5-1
D gene: .
J gene: TRBJ2-3
clone size: .
CDR3 protein: CASHGTFTDTQYF
CDR3 DNA: TGCGCCAGTCACGGGACTTTCACAGATACGCAGTATTTT

V gene: TRBV5-4
D gene: .
J gene: TRBJ1-6
clone size: .
CDR3 protein: CASSLGLNYNSPLHF
CDR3 DNA: TGTGCCAGCAGCTTGGGACTGAACTATAATTCACCCCTCCACTTT

V gene: TRBV6-5
D gene: .
J gene: TRBJ1-6
clone size: .
CDR3 protein: CASRLQGDSPLHF
CDR3 DNA: TGTGCCAGCAGACTACAGGGCGATTCACCCCTCCACTTT

V gene: TRBV29-1
D gene: TRBD1
J gene: TRBJ1-2
clone size: .
CDR3 protein: CSVEDRGRSCPF
CDR3 DNA: TGCAGCGTTGAGGACAGGGGAAGGTCATGCCCCTTC

V gene: TRBV4-3
D gene: TRBD1
J gene: TRBJ2-7
clone size: .
CDR3 protein: CASSQEWTGASFRSYEQYF
CDR3 DNA: TGCGCCAGCAGCCAAGAGTGGACAGGGGCTTCTTTTCGCTCCTACGAGCAGTACTTC

V gene: TRBV27
D gene: TRBD2
J gene: TRBJ2-5
clone size: .
CDR3 protein: CASRLAGSETQYF
CDR3 DNA: TGTGCCTCCCGGCTAGCGGGGAGCGAGACCCAGTACTTC

V gene: TRBV4-1
D gene: TRBD1
J gene: TRBJ2-7
clone size: .
CDR3 protein: CASSDRGEQYF
CDR3 DNA: TGCGCCAGCAGCGACAGGGGCGAGCAGTACTTC

V gene: TRBV5-1
D gene: .
J gene: TRBJ2-5
clone size: .
CDR3 protein: CASSREGVSEQTQYF
CDR3 DNA: TGCGCCAGCAGCAGGGAGGGGGTATCCGAGCAGACCCAGTACTTC

V gene: TRBV5-6
D gene: TRBD1
J gene: TRBJ1-3
clone size: .
CDR3 protein: CARQPPGQGGNTIYF
CDR3 DNA: TGTGCCAGGCAACCCCCCGGACAGGGAGGAAACACCATATATTTT

V gene: TRBV6-4
D gene: TRBD1
J gene: TRBJ2-1
clone size: .
CDR3 protein: CASSPRGQESSYNEQFF
CDR3 DNA: TGTGCCAGCAGTCCCCGCGGACAGGAGAGCTCCTACAATGAGCAGTTCTTC

V gene: TRBV6-5
D gene: TRBD2
J gene: TRBJ2-1
clone size: few
CDR3 protein: CASSRGLAGGQFF
CDR3 DNA: TGTGCCAGCAGTAGGGGACTAGCGGGGGGCCAGTTCTTC

V gene: TRBV27
D gene: .
J gene: TRBJ1-2
clone size: .
CDR3 protein: CASRARGRVYGYTF
CDR3 DNA: TGTGCCAGCAGGGCCAGGGGCCGGGTCTATGGCTACACCTTC

V gene: TRBV9
D gene: TRBD1
J gene: TRBJ1-2
clone size: .
CDR3 protein: CASSASWDSNYGYTF
CDR3 DNA: TGTGCCAGCAGCGCCTCGTGGGACAGTAACTATGGCTACACCTTC

V gene: TRBV5-1
D gene: .
J gene: TRBJ2-6
clone size: .
CDR3 protein: CASGGEGAGANVLTF
CDR3 DNA: TGCGCCAGCGGAGGGGAGGGGGCTGGGGCCAACGTCCTGACTTTC

V gene: TRBV5-1
D gene: .
J gene: TRBJ2-7
clone size: .
CDR3 protein: CASSLEAHEQYF
CDR3 DNA: TGCGCCAGCAGCTTGGAAGCCCACGAGCAGTACTTC

V gene: TRBV5-1
D gene: .
J gene: TRBJ2-2
clone size: few
CDR3 protein: CASREGTNTGELFF
CDR3 DNA: TGCGCCAGCAGAGAGGGAACGAACACCGGGGAGCTGTTTTTT

V gene: TRBV19
D gene: .
J gene: TRBJ2-2
clone size: .
CDR3 protein: CASSIRAGFSSNTGELFF
CDR3 DNA: TGTGCCAGTAGTATCAGGGCAGGGTTTTCTTCGAACACCGGGGAGCTGTTTTTT

V gene: TRBV6-1
D gene: TRBD2
J gene: TRBJ2-5
clone size: .
CDR3 protein: CASSDSGRIGETQYF
CDR3 DNA: TGTGCCAGCTCAGATAGCGGGCGGATCGGAGAGACCCAGTACTTC

V gene: TRBV7-2
D gene: .
J gene: TRBJ2-5
clone size: .
CDR3 protein: CASSSLGHQGETQYF
CDR3 DNA: TGTGCCAGCAGCTCCCTCGGCCACCAGGGAGAGACCCAGTACTTC

V gene: TRBV19
D gene: TRBD1
J gene: TRBJ1-5
clone size: .
CDR3 protein: CASSTGTGGGQPQHF
CDR3 DNA: TGTGCCAGTAGCACCGGGACAGGAGGAGGGCAGCCCCAGCATTTT

V gene: TRBV6-1
D gene: .
J gene: TRBJ2-2
clone size: .
CDR3 protein: CASTWGLTGELFF
CDR3 DNA: TGTGCCAGCACTTGGGGACTCACCGGGGAGCTGTTTTTT

V gene: TRBV7-7
D gene: TRBD1
J gene: TRBJ2-7
clone size: once
CDR3 protein: CASSAEAGGVYEQYF
CDR3 DNA: TGTGCTAGCAGCGCCGAGGCAGGGGGTGTTTACGAGCAGTACTTC

V gene: TRBV7-2
D gene: .
J gene: TRBJ2-1
clone size: once
CDR3 protein: CASTPIPTGLQEFF
CDR3 DNA: TGTGCCAGCACCCCAATACCCACGGGTCTGCAAGAGTTCTTC

V gene: TRBV7-8
D gene: .
J gene: TRBJ2-5
clone size: .
CDR3 protein: CASSPSRAETQYF
CDR3 DNA: TGTGCCAGCAGCCCGAGCAGGGCTGAGACCCAGTACTTC

V gene: TRBV28
D gene: TRBD2
J gene: TRBJ2-7
clone size: .
CDR3 protein: CASSSGTSVIYEQYF
CDR3 DNA: TGTGCCAGCAGTTCCGGGACTAGCGTGATTTACGAGCAGTACTTC

V gene: TRBV10-3
D gene: .
J gene: TRBJ1-2
clone size: few
CDR3 protein: CAISGRNYGYTF
CDR3 DNA: TGTGCCATCAGTGGCCGGAACTATGGCTACACCTTC

V gene: TRBV18
D gene: .
J gene: TRBJ2-7
clone size: .
CDR3 protein: CASSPPGKATNEQYF
CDR3 DNA: TGTGCCAGCTCACCACCGGGTAAGGCCACTAACGAGCAGTACTTC

V gene: TRBV13
D gene: .
J gene: TRBJ2-4
clone size: .
CDR3 protein: CASSLKLVSIQYF
CDR3 DNA: TGTGCCAGCAGCTTGAAACTAGTGAGCATTCAGTACTTC

V gene: TRBV5-6
D gene: .
J gene: TRBJ2-7
clone size: .
CDR3 protein: CASSPGTTYAVQYF
CDR3 DNA: TGTGCCAGCAGTCCGGGAACCACCTACGCGGTGCAGTACTTC

V gene: TRBV7-2
D gene: .
J gene: TRBJ2-6
clone size: .
CDR3 protein: CASSPRAIPSGANVLTF
CDR3 DNA: TGTGCCAGCAGCCCGCGGGCCATCCCCTCTGGGGCCAACGTCCTGACTTTC

V gene: TRBV18
D gene: TRBD1
J gene: TRBJ2-3
clone size: .
CDR3 protein: CASSPGQGVPDTQYF
CDR3 DNA: TGTGCCAGCTCACCCGGACAGGGAGTCCCGGATACGCAGTATTTT

V gene: TRBV10-3
D gene: .
J gene: TRBJ1-2
clone size: once
CDR3 protein: CAISESRGYGYTF
CDR3 DNA: TGTGCCATCAGTGAGTCGCGCGGCTATGGCTACACCTTC

V gene: TRBV7-2
D gene: .
J gene: TRBJ1-6
clone size: .
CDR3 protein: CASSLGWERNSPLHF
CDR3 DNA: TGTGCCAGCAGCTTAGGCTGGGAGAGGAATTCACCCCTCCACTTT

V gene: TRBV14
D gene: TRBD1
J gene: TRBJ1-2
clone size: .
CDR3 protein: CASSRVMGQGNYGYTF
CDR3 DNA: TGTGCCAGCAGCCGAGTAATGGGACAGGGCAACTATGGCTACACCTTC